A selection of T cell receptor beta chains follows, all from one sample in a study of T cells after posttransplantation cyclophosphamide. Profiled with immunoSEQ multiplex PCR; TCRdb holds only in-frame clones, not every one. This sample has approximately 56,000 clones, with around 94% found just once. Sample: PBMCs. The receptor source for this set is a young woman in good health and a related stem cell transplant donor. Both conserved end residues are trimmed from each CDR3. Fields, in order: CDR3 protein, J gene, V gene.

CDR3: ASRGHRANTEAF
J: TRBJ1-1
V: TRBV2

CDR3: AWGQGNTGELF
J: TRBJ2-2
V: TRBV30

CDR3: ASSIATDYGYT
J: TRBJ1-2
V: TRBV19

CDR3: ASKLDSGFFAF
J: TRBJ1-1
V: TRBV2

CDR3: SVVPDLETQY
J: TRBJ2-5
V: TRBV29-1

CDR3: ASSLGSVYSPLH
J: TRBJ1-6
V: TRBV7-2

CDR3: ASSYPGGGNQPQH
J: TRBJ1-5
V: TRBV19

CDR3: ASRGDEKLF
J: TRBJ1-4
V: TRBV28

CDR3: ASRSPAGNEKLF
J: TRBJ1-4
V: TRBV6-6

CDR3: ASSSGGGRRETQY
J: TRBJ2-5
V: TRBV7-2

CDR3: ASSWGGGRDTEAF
J: TRBJ1-1
V: TRBV6-5

CDR3: ASSLGWGKYNEQF
J: TRBJ2-1
V: TRBV7-2

CDR3: ASSSGLAGGQHEQF
J: TRBJ2-1
V: TRBV19

CDR3: ASSRGGTAYEQY
J: TRBJ2-7
V: TRBV19

CDR3: ASSLFGTGGYEQY
J: TRBJ2-7
V: TRBV11-2

CDR3: ASSLGATLYEQY
J: TRBJ2-7
V: TRBV11-1